This TCR beta chain was captured by sequencing in a study of a mutant IDH1 vaccine in newly diagnosed glioma. Across the study: With temozolomide cycles, or 4-6 weeks after radiotherapy alone, vaccination was started. Treated patients, 62.5% male and roughly 38% female, averaged about 40 years of age.

As to time point: week 11, during vaccination. Alongside topical imiquimod, each dose of vaccine comprised 300 ug of mutant IDH1 20-mer peptide. In every donor, the tumor was a new WHO grade 3 or 4 IDH1-mutant, ATRX-lost astrocytoma. Generated by immunoSEQ multiplex PCR, the TCRdb table keeps only in-frame clones and is missing some. The sample has more than 20,000 clones; around 80% are singletons. Trimming stripped 1 base from V and 5 bases from J, with 12 bases between. The CDR3 loop spans 15 amino acids. From germline, CDR1 is SNHLY and CDR2 FYNNEI. Worth noting for this clone: No antigen is known for it.

The receptor was isolated from a man between 40 and 49 years old with glioma. The specimen was PBMCs, collected from a glioma patient whose treatment included an IDH1 peptide vaccine. This chain connects TRBV2 to TRBJ2-1; D not resolved. In DNA form, the CDR3 reads TGTGCCAGCAGTGAAGATGCTCCGGTTAACAATGAGCAGTTCTTC. This encodes CASSEDAPVNNEQFF.